This T cell receptor (beta chain) was profiled in a study of blood T cells in healthy people across ages. Study results and caveats: Underestimates were what the diversity estimates from one million T cells were considered to be. As naive T cell percentage varied, TCR beta diversity correlated strongly with it. Both higher diversity and more naive CD4+ cells marked long-lived donors when set against aged donors.

The use of a sample-barcoded 5' primer and a J-beta primer mix characterized a second PCR of 7 to 11 cycles. MiXCR, applied by TCRdb to the 5' RACE reads, yields one record per CDR3 protein. The data contain 1.2 million to 1.5 million distinct CDR3 sequences, 59% of them singletons. Losses at the gene ends were 5 bases for V and 5 bases for J; bases not matched to a gene: 6. The CDR3 has 15 residues. Concerning this clonotype itself: What it binds is not known.

The source is a man between 18 and 29 years old in good health. The chain links TRBV12-3 or TRBV12-4 to TRBJ2-1, with 10 bases lining up with TRBD2. Specimen: blood. Here the CDR3 reads CASSTLAGADNEQFF. CDR3 in DNA: TGTGCCAGCAGTACTCTAGCGGGGGCGGACAATGAGCAGTTCTTC.